This entry lists 18 T cell receptor beta chains sequenced from one sample in a study of shared clonotypes between healthy human individuals. Produced via immunoSEQ multiplex PCR; TCRdb's table is partial and in-frame only. The data show approximately 500,000 clones, 81% seen once. Input material: PBMCs. The source of these receptors is a middle-aged woman in good health. Some clones in this sample may be carry-over from other donors' samples.

Concerning this clone: Given a far larger clone just one base away, this is likely a sequencing read error. The chain combines TRBV7-8 with TRBJ2-7; TRBD2 matches 9 bases. CDR3 length equals 17 residues. Germline values: CDR1 SGHVS, CDR2 FQNEAQ. Written as DNA, the CDR3 is TGTGCCAGCAGCCTATCCAGACTAGCGGCTACCTCCTGCGAGCAGTACTTC. Protein product: CASSLSRLAATSCEQYF. Looking up the rest from reference TRBV7-8 and TRBJ2-7 gives the full variable domain: GAGVSQSPRYKVAKRGQDVALRCDPISGHVSLFWYQQALGQGPEFLTYFQNEAQLDKSGLPSDRFFAERPEGSVSTLKIQRTQQEDSAVYLCASSLSRLAATSCEQYFGPGTRLTVT.

The chain couples TRBV5-1 to TRBJ2-5, with 7 bases identical to TRBD1. With V trimmed by 4 bases and J by 2 bases, 11 bases remained unmatched. CDR3 length: 16 amino acids. Germline loops: CDR1 SGHRS, CDR2 YFSETQ. CDR3 protein: CASSRHGQESQETQYF. As DNA, the CDR3 is TGCGCCAGCAGCCGACACGGACAGGAATCACAAGAGACCCAGTACTTC.

The rearrangement uses TRBV30 and TRBJ2-5; 9 nucleotides match TRBD1. The J segment lost 4 bases and the V segment lost 5 bases, leaving 2 bases of the junction unmatched. Germline V gene lookup returns CDR1 GTSNPN and CDR2 SVGIG (reference sequence). This CDR3 is 12 amino acids long. Here the CDR3 DNA reads TGTGCCTGGGGGACAGGGTTAGAGACCCAGTACTTC. Protein product: CAWGTGLETQYF.

This clone was counted at least ten times. Written as DNA, the CDR3 is TGTGCCAGCAAGCTCGGCGGGGGGGGAAACACAGATACGCAGTATTTT. Protein sequence: CASKLGGGGNTDTQYF. The chain has TRBV5-4 and TRBJ2-3, with 9 bases lining up with TRBD2. From germline, CDR1 is SGHNT and CDR2 YYREEE (reference sequence). Trimming took 6 bases from V and 2 from J; bases not matched to a gene: 10. CDR3 length equals 16 residues.

In the case of this clone: A far bigger clonotype differs at one base, so this is likely a read error. The chain recombines TRBV29-1 with TRBJ1-2; 7 bases are a match to TRBD1. CDR1 and CDR2 (germline): SQVTM, ANQGSEA. The CDR3 consists of 14 residues. In DNA form, the CDR3 reads TGCAGCGTTCCAGAGGAGGACAGGTCCTATGGCTGCACCTTC. Its protein is CSVPEEDRSYGCTF.

The genes are TRBV27 and TRBJ1-3; TRBD1 is a possible D gene (6 bases). Germline lookup yields CDR1 MNHEY and CDR2 SMNVEV (reference sequence). The V gene lost 5 bases and the J gene lost 0 bases, with 11 bases spanning the gap. The CDR3 is 15 residues long. CDR3 DNA: TGTGCCAGCAGTAGACAGGCGGGCTCTGGAAACACCATATATTTT. This translates into CASSRQAGSGNTIYF.

The gene calls are TRBV4-1 and TRBJ1-3; D ambiguous. V lost 7 bases and J 0 bases, leaving 16 bases between the germline ends. CDR3 size: 16 residues. Germline V gene sequence: CDR1 MGHRA, CDR2 YSYEKL. CDR3 coding DNA: TGCGCCAGCACCAACCGAAGGGCCAACTCTGGAAACACCATATATTTT. Its protein is CASTNRRANSGNTIYF.

The chain employs TRBV9 and TRBJ1-5; D may be TRBD1 (6 bases). The CDR3 sequence is 15 residues long. Germline V gene data show CDR1 as SGDLS and CDR2 as YYNGEE. V shed 3 bases and J shed 8 bases, with 18 bases lying between them. The CDR3 is CASSAWGQEGEPQHF. The CDR3, as DNA: TGTGCCAGCAGCGCTTGGGGGCAGGAAGGGGAGCCCCAGCATTTT.

On this clone: The junction departs from the called germline gene at one end, perhaps through a read error. Other DNA sequences of this sample code for an identical CDR3. This chain uses TRBV10-3 with TRBJ1-2; weak D call: TRBD1 (5 bases). From germline, CDR1 is ENHRY and CDR2 SYGVKD. This CDR3 spans 18 amino acids. The CDR3 DNA is TGCGCCATCAGTGGGGGGATGAGTTCACCGCAACAAACCTATGGCCACACCTTC. This encodes CAISGGMSSPQQTYGHTF.

Worth noting for this clone: With a far larger clone one base away, a read error is the likely cause. The sample carries other DNA sequences with the same CDR3. The chain couples TRBV7-3 to TRBJ1-2; TRBD1 is a possible D gene (5 bases). Germline V gene data show CDR1 as SGHTA and CDR2 as FQGTGA. The CDR3 length is 13 residues. The CDR3 loop is CASSLRQGGGYTF. CDR3 in DNA: TGCGCCAGCAGCTTACGGCAGGGCGGCGGCTACACCTTC.

The rearrangement joins TRBV5-1 to TRBJ2-3, with 7 bases lining up with TRBD1. After removal of 4 bases from V and 1 base from J, the junction contained 9 bases not matched to a gene. This CDR3 is 16 amino acids long. Germline V gene lookup returns CDR1 SGHRS and CDR2 YFSETQ. The CDR3 protein is CASSNDRAGRTDTQYF. In DNA, the CDR3 is TGCGCCAGCAGCAACGACAGGGCTGGACGCACAGATACGCAGTATTTT.

Regarding this clone: A single base is all that separates this from a far larger clone, so a read error is likely. The genes are TRBV2 and TRBJ1-4; D perhaps matches TRBD1 (5 bases). Per the germline V gene, CDR1 is SNHLY and CDR2 is FYNNEI. CDR3 length equals 13 residues. In DNA form, the CDR3 reads TGTGTCAGCAGTGAAGGTGACAGTCAAAAACTGTTTTTT. Translating it yields CVSSEGDSQKLFF.

This chain joins TRBV18 and TRBJ2-7; 8 bases match TRBD2. Trimming at V came to 0 bases and at J to 7 bases, leaving 5 bases not matched to a gene. This CDR3 contains 14 residues. Germline assignment: CDR1 KGHSH and CDR2 LQKENI. The CDR3 DNA reads as TGTGCCAGCTCACCACCTGGCGGGAGGATTGAGCAGTACTTC. Translated, it gives CASSPPGGRIEQYF.

To note about this clone: A much bigger clone sits one base away, suggesting this may be a read error. At the DNA level, this CDR3 is encoded by other sequences in the same sample as well. This chain connects TRBV27 to TRBJ2-1; D possibly corresponds to TRBD1 (6 bases). The germline gives CDR1 MNHEY, CDR2 SMNVEV (reference sequence). CDR3 length equals 16 residues. Deletions cut 6 bases from V and 0 bases from J, with 15 bases between. CDR3 in DNA: TGTGCCAGCAGGATACTGGGGGCCGGCTCCTACAATGAGCAGTTCTTC. Translation: CASRILGAGSYNEQFF.

The CDR3 region has the DNA TGCAGCGTTGGGGAAGGGACTTCCAGCTCCTACGAGCAGTACTTC. This encodes CSVGEGTSSSYEQYF. The chain recombines TRBV29-1 with TRBJ2-7, with D perhaps matching TRBD2 (6 bases). The germline V gene encodes CDR1 SQVTM and CDR2 ANQGSEA. Trimming stripped 4 bases from V and 0 bases from J, with 16 bases between. This CDR3 is 15 amino acids long.

V gene TRBV5-1 combines with J gene TRBJ2-3, with D perhaps given as TRBD1 or TRBD2 (6 bases each). CDR1 SGHRS and CDR2 YFSETQ come from the germline V gene. The ends were cut back, 4 bases at V and 4 bases at J, with 10 bases in the middle. The CDR3 has 13 amino acids. CDR3 nucleotides: TGCGCCAGCAGCCAGGAGGGGGCAGATACGCAGTATTTT. Translation: CASSQEGADTQYF. The full variable domain, rest sourced from reference TRBV5-1 and TRBJ2-3, is KAGVTQTPRYLIKTRGQQVTLSCSPISGHRSVSWYQQTPGQGLQFLFEYFSETQRNKGNFPGRFSGRQFSNSRSEMNVSTLELGDSALYLCASSQEGADTQYFGPGTRLTVL.

Regarding this clone: A far larger clone is one nucleotide away, so this likely arose from a read error. J is TRBJ2-7 and V is TRBV5-6, with D possibly being TRBD2 (5 bases). V was pared by 4 bases and J by 0 bases, with 8 bases between. In germline, CDR1 is SGHDT, CDR2 YYEEEE. The CDR3 sequence is 13 residues long. CDR3 amino acids: CASSHGSSYEQYF. CDR3 in DNA: TGTGCCAGCAGCCATGGGAGCTCCTACGAGCAGTACTTC.

Turning to this clone: The likely explanation is a read error, given a far larger clone one base away. The same CDR3 can be traced to other DNA sequences in this sample. The chain joins TRBV29-1 to TRBJ2-7; TRBD2 matches 7 bases. Germline V lookup: CDR1 SQVTM, CDR2 ANQGSEA. The CDR3 runs 13 residues. CDR3 DNA: TGCAGCGCTGCGGGAGTCCTGGCCTACGAACAGTACTTC. As protein: CSAAGVLAYEQYF.